The present entry profiles one T cell receptor beta chain with its context. Other DNA sequences within the sample encode an identical CDR3. Germline V CDR1 and CDR2: DFQATT, SNEGSKA (reference sequence). CDR3 length: 11 residues. The V gene lost 1 base and the J gene lost 8 bases, with 5 bases spanning the gap. This sample is part of a study of blood T cell repertoires in COVID-19. The wider study: Samples of COVID-19 (acute and convalescent) were obtained from the United States, Italy and Spain. From T cells, B-cell-depleted T cells, or PBMCs came the material, which was cDNA or gDNA.

Original handling: Reference gene primer amplification gave estimated nucleated cell counts. The repertoire was sequenced with immunoSEQ multiplex PCR; TCRdb's copy has only in-frame clones and lacks some. V, J and clone size were drawn from that table, and D and trimming were deduced from the DNA. This sample yields 85,000 to 130,000 clones, of which approximately 88% are seen a single time; about 6.3% belongs to the top ten. The sample taken for sequencing was peripheral blood. The genes are TRBV20-1 and TRBJ1-4; D uncertain. The sequence was obtained from a woman aged 55-70 years with acute or convalescent COVID-19. The CDR3 DNA reads as TGCAGTGCTAGAGTCAGGGAAAAACTGTTTTTT. It specifies CSARVREKLFF.